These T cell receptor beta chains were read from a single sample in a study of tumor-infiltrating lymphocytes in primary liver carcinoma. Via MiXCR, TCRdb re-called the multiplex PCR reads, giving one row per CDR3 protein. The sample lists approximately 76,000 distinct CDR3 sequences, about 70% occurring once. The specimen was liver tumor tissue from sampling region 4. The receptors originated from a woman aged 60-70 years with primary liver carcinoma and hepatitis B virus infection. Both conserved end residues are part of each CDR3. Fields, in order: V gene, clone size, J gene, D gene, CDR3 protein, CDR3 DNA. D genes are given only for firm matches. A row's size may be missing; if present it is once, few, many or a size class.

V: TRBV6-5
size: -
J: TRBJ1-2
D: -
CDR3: CASRELVRVKGYTF
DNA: TGTGCCAGCAGGGAATTAGTTCGGGTCAAGGGCTACACCTTC

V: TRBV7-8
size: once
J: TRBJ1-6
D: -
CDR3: CTSSPRGRGNSPLHF
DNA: TGTACCAGCAGCCCCCGGGGCAGGGGTAATTCACCCCTCCACTTT

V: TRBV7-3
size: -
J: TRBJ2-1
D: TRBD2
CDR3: CASSLMTSGSHKQIF
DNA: TGTGCCAGCAGCTTAATGACTAGCGGGAGCCATAAGCAGATCTTC

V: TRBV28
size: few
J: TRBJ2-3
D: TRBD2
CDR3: CASSPPTSGHSTDTQYF
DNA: TGTGCCAGCAGTCCACCGACTAGCGGGCATAGCACAGATACGCAGTATTTT

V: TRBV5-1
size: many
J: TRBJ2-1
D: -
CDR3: CASSPDGVTGDEQFF
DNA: TGCGCCAGCAGCCCGGATGGGGTAACGGGGGATGAGCAGTTCTTC

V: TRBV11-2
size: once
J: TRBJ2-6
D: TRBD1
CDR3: CASNLGDRPVSSGANVLTF
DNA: TGTGCCAGCAACTTAGGGGACAGGCCCGTCAGCTCTGGGGCCAACGTCCTGACATTC

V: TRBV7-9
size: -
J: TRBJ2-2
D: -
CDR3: CASSFPDTGELFF
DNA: TGTGCCAGCAGCTTTCCGGACACAGGGGAGCTGTTTTTT

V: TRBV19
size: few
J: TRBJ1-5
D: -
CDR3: CASSEDGGYQPQHF
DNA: TGTGCCAGTAGTGAAGACGGGGGATATCAGCCCCAGCATTTT

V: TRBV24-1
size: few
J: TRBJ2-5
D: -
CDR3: CATSDSGTNYQETQYF
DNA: TGTGCCACCAGTGATTCCGGGACAAATTATCAAGAGACCCAGTACTTC

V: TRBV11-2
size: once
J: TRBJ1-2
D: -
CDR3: CANSLEPGDYGYTF
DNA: TGTGCCAACAGCTTAGAACCAGGGGACTATGGTTACACCTTC